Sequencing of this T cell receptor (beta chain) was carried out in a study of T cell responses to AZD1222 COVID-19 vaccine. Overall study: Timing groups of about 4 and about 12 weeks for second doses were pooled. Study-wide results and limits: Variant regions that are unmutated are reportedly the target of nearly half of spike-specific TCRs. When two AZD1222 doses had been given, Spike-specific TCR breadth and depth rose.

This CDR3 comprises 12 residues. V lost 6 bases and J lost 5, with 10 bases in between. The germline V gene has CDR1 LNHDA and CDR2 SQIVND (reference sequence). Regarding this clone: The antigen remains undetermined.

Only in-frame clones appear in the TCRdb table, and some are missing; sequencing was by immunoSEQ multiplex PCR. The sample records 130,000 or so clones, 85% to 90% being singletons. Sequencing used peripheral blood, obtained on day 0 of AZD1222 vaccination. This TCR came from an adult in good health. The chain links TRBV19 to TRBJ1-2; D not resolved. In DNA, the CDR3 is TGTGCCAGTAGCCTGACCCGATATGGCTACACCTTC. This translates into CASSLTRYGYTF.